This T cell receptor beta chain was found in a study of regulatory T cells in long-lasting Graves disease. The sample's time point: newly diagnosed GD, antithyroid drugs for less than 3 months. PBMC RNA was the source of the TCR library. Graves' disease diagnoses followed American Thyroid Association guidelines. Broader study findings: Those with persistent Graves' had less TCR diversity than newly diagnosed patients. Persistent disease showed a preference for TRBV28, TRBJ1-2 and TRBJ2-5. Comparison showed that persistent patients shared more public clonotypes (2,741) than new patients (966).

The sample holds many counts of this clonotype. Its antigen remains unknown. This CDR3 has 17 residues. CDR1 SGHRS and CDR2 YFSETQ come from the germline V gene. Trimming cost V 4 bases and J 0 bases; bases outside gene matches: 6. Through Arm-PCR of CDR3 regions and iRepertoire HTBI primers, TCR beta libraries were built. Using its own MiXCR run on the multiplex PCR reads, TCRdb lists one record per CDR3 protein. The sample holds roughly 420,000 distinct CDR3 sequences, 15% to 19% seen once. The sequenced sample was peripheral blood mononuclear cells (PBMCs), obtained at new diagnosis, from a patient treated with antithyroid drugs. The V call is TRBV5-1, the J call TRBJ2-6, with 8 nucleotides matching TRBD1. This receptor was obtained from a female donor with Graves disease. The CDR3 protein is CASSGIRGLSGANVLTF. The DNA of the CDR3 is TGCGCCAGCAGCGGGATCAGGGGGCTCTCTGGGGCCAACGTCCTGACTTTC.